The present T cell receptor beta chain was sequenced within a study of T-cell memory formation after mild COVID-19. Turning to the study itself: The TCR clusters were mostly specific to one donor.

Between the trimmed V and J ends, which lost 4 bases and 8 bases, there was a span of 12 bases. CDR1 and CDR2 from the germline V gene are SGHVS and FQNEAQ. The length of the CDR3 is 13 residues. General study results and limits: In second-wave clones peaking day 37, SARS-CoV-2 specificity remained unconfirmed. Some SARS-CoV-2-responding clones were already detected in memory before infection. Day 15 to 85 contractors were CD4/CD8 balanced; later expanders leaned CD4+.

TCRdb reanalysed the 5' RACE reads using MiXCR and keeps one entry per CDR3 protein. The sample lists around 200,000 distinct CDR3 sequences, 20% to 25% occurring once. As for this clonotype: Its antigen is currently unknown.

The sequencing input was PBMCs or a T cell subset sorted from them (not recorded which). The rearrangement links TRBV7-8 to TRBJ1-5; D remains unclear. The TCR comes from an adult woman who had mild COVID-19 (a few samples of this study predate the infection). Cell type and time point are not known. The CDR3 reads CASSSYPAKPQHF. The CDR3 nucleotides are TGTGCCAGCAGCTCCTACCCGGCTAAGCCCCAGCATTTT.